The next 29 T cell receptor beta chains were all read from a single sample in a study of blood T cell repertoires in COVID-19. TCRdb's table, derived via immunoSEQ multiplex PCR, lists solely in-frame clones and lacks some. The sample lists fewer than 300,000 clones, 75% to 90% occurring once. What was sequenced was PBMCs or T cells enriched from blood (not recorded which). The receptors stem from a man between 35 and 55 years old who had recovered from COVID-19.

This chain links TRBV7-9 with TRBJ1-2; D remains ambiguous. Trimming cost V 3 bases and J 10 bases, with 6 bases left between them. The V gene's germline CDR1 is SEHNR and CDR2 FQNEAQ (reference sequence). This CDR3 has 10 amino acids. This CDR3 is CASSLADYTF. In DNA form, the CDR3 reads TGTGCCAGCAGCTTGGCAGACTACACCTTC.

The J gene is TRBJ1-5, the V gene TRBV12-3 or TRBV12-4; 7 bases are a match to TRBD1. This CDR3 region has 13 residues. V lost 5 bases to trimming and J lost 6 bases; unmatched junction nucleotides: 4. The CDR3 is CASSPRQGQPQHF. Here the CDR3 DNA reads TGTGCCAGCAGTCCCCGACAGGGTCAGCCCCAGCATTTT.

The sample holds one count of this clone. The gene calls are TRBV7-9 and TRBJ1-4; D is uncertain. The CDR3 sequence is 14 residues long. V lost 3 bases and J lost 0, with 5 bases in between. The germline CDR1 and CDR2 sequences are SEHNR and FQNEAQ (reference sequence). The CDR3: CASSFGSTNEKLFF. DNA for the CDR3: TGTGCCAGCAGCTTTGGCTCAACTAATGAAAAACTGTTTTTT.

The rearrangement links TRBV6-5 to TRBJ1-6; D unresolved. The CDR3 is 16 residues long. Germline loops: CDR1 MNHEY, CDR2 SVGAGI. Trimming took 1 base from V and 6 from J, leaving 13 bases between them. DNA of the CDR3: TGTGCCAGCAGTTACTTCGGGGAAGTTCCTAATTCACCCCTCCACTTT. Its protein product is CASSYFGEVPNSPLHF.

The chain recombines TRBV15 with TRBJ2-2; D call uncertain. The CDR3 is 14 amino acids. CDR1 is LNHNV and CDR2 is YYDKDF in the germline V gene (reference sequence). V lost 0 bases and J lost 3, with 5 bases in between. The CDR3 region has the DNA TGTGCCACCAGCAGAGATACAGACACCGGGGAGCTGTTTTTT. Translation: CATSRDTDTGELFF.

The CDR3 sequence: CASSLETGSSYNEQFF. The CDR3 DNA follows: TGTGCCAGCAGCCTAGAGACAGGGAGCTCCTACAATGAGCAGTTCTTC. The chain links TRBV4-2 to TRBJ2-1; 7 bases are a match to TRBD1. CDR3 length: 16 residues. From germline, CDR1 is LGHNA and CDR2 YNFKEQ. V lost 4 bases, J lost 0 bases, and 6 bases stayed unmatched.

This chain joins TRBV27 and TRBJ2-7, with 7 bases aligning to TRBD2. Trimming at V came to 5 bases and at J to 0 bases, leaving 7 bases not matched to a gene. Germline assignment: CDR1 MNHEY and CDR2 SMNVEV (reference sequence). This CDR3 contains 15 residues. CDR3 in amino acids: CASSRGASGSYEQYF. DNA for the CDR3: TGTGCCAGCAGTCGAGGGGCTAGCGGCTCCTACGAGCAGTACTTC.

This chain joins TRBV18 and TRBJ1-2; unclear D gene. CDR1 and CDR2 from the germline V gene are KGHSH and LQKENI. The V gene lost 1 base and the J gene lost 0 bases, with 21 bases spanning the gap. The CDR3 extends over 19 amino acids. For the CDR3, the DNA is TGTGCCAGCTCACCACTCACCGAGACGTCGATGCGGCCTAACTATGGCTACACCTTC. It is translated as CASSPLTETSMRPNYGYTF.

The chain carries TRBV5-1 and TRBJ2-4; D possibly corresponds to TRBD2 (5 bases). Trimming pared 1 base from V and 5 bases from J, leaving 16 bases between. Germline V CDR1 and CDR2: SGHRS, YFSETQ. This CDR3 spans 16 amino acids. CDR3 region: CASSLTTGKDQNIQYF. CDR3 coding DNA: TGCGCCAGCAGCTTGACTACGGGAAAGGATCAAAACATTCAGTACTTC. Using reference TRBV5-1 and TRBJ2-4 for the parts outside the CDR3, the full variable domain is KAGVTQTPRYLIKTRGQQVTLSCSPISGHRSVSWYQQTPGQGLQFLFEYFSETQRNKGNFPGRFSGRQFSNSRSEMNVSTLELGDSALYLCASSLTTGKDQNIQYFGAGTRLSVL.

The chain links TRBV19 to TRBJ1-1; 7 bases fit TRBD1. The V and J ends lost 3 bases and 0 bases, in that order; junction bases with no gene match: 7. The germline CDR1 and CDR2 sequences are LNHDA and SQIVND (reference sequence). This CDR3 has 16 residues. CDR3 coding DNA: TGTGCCAGTAGTATTCGACAGGGAGTGATGAACACTGAAGCTTTCTTT. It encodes CASSIRQGVMNTEAFF.

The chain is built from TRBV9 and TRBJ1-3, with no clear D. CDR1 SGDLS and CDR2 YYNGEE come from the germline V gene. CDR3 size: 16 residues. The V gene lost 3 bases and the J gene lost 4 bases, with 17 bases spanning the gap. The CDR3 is CASSGGSGNSGNTIYF. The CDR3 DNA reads TGTGCCAGCAGCGGAGGGTCGGGGAATTCCGGAAACACCATATATTTT.

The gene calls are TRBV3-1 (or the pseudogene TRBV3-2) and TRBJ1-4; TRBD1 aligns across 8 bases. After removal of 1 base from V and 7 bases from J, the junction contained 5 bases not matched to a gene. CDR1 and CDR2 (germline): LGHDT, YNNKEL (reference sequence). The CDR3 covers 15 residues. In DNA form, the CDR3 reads TGTGCCAGCAGCCAAGTTGGCAGGGGGCTTGAAAAACTGTTTTTT. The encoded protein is CASSQVGRGLEKLFF.

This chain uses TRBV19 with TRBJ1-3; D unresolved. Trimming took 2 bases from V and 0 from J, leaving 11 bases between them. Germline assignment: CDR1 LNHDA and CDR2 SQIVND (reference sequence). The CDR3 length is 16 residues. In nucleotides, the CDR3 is TGTGCCAGTAGTATAATGGGCAGCTCCTCTGGAAACACCATATATTTT. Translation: CASSIMGSSSGNTIYF.

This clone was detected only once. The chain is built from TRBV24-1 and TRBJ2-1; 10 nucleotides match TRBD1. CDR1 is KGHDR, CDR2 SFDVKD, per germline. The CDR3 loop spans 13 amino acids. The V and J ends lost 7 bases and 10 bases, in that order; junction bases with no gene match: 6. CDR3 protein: CATSGTGVREQFF. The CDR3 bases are TGTGCCACCAGCGGGACAGGGGTGCGAGAGCAGTTCTTC.

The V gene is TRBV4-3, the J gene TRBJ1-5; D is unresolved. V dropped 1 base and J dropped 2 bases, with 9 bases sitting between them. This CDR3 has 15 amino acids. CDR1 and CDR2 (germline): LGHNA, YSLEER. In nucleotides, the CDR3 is TGCGCCAGCAGCCAAGCGAGTGGTGGCAATCAGCCCCAGCATTTT. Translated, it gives CASSQASGGNQPQHF.

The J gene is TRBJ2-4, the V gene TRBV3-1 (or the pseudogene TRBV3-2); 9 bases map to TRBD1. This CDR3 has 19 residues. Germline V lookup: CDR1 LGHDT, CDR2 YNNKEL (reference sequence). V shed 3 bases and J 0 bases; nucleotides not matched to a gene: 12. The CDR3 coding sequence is TGTGCCAGCAGCCACCGACATTGGGACAGGGATTTAGCCAAAAACATTCAGTACTTC. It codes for CASSHRHWDRDLAKNIQYF.

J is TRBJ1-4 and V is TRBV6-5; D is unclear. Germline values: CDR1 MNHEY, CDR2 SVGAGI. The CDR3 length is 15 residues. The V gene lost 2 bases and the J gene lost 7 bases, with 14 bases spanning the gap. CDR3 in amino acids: CASSYAPDEGEKLFF. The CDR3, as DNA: TGTGCCAGCAGTTACGCCCCGGATGAGGGTGAAAAACTGTTTTTT.

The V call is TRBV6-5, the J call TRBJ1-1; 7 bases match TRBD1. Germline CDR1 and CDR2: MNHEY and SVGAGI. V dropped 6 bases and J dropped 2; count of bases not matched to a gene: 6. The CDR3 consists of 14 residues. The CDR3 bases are TGTGCCAGCAGCCCCCAGGGGGGAAACACTGAAGCTTTCTTT. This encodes CASSPQGGNTEAFF.

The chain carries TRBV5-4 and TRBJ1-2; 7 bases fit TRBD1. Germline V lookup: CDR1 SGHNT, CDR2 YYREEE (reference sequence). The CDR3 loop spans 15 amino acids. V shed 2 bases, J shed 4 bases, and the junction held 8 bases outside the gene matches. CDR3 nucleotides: TGTGCCAGCAGCTTCAGGGACAGAGCCCTCTATGGCTACACCTTC. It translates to CASSFRDRALYGYTF.

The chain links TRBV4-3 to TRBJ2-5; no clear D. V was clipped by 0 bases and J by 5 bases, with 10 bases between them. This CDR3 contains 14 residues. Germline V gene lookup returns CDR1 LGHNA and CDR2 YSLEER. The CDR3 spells CASSQENDGETQYF. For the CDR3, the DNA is TGCGCCAGCAGCCAAGAGAACGACGGGGAGACCCAGTACTTC.

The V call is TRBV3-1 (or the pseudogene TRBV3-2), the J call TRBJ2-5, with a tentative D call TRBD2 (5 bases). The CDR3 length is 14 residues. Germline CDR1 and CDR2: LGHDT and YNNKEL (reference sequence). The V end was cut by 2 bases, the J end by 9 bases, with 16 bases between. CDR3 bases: TGTGCCAGCAGCCAAACTGGGGAAGGAGCGGCCCAGTACTTC. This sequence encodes CASSQTGEGAAQYF.

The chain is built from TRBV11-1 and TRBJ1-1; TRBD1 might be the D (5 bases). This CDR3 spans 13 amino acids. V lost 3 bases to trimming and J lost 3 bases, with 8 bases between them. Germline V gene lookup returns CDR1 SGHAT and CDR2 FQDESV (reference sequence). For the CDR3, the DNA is TGTGCCAGCAGCTTCGACAGATACACTGAAGCTTTCTTT. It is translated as CASSFDRYTEAFF.

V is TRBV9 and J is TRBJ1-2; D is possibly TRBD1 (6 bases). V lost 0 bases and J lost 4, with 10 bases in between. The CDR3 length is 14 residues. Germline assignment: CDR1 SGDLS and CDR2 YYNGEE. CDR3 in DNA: TGTGCCAGCAGCGTAGGTAGGGGGTCCTATGGCTACACCTTC. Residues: CASSVGRGSYGYTF.

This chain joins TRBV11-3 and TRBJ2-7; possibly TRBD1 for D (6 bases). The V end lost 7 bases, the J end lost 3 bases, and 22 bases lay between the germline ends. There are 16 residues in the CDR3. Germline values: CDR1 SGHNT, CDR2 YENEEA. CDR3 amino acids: CASTQSGTGSFYEQYF. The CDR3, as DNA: TGTGCCAGCACCCAAAGTGGCACAGGGTCCTTCTACGAGCAGTACTTC.

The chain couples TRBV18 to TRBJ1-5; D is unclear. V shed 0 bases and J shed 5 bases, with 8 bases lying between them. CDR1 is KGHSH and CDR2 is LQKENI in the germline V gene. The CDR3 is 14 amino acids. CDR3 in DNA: TGTGCCAGCTCACCACCGGAGGATGATCAGCCCCAGCATTTT. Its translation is CASSPPEDDQPQHF.

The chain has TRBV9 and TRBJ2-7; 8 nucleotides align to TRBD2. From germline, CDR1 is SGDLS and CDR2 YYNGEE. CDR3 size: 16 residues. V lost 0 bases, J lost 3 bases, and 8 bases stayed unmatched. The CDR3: CASSVDPAGDFYEQYF. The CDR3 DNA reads TGTGCCAGCAGCGTAGATCCAGCGGGAGATTTCTACGAGCAGTACTTC.

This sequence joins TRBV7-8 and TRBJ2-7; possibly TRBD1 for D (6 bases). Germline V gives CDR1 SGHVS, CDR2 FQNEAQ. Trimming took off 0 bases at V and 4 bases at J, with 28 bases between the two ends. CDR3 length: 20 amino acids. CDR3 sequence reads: CASSLALQDGLWGRRYEQYF. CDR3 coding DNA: TGTGCCAGCAGCTTAGCGCTTCAAGATGGCTTGTGGGGGCGTAGGTACGAGCAGTACTTC.

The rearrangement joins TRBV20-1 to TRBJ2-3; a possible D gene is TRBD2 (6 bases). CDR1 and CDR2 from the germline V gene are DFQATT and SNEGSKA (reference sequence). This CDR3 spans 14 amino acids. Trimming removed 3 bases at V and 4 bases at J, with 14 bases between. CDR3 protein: CSASIGTPADTQYF. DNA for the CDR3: TGCAGTGCTAGTATTGGGACTCCAGCAGATACGCAGTATTTT.

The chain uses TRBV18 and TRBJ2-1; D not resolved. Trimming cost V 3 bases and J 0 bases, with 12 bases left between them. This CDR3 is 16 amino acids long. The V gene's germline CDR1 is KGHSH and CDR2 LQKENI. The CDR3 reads CASSPKTSSSYNEQFF. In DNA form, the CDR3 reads TGTGCCAGCTCACCTAAGACAAGCAGCTCCTACAATGAGCAGTTCTTC.